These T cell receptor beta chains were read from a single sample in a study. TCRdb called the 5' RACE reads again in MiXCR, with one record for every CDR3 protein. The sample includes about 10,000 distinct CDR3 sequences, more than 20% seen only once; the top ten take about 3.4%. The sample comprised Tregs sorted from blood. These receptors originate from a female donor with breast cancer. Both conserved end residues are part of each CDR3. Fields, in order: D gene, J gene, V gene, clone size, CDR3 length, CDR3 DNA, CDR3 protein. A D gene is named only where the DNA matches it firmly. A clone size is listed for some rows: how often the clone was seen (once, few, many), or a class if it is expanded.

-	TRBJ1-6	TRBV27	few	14	TGTGCCAGCAGTTTATTTGGCAGTCAGTCACCCCTCCACTTT	CASSLFGSQSPLHF
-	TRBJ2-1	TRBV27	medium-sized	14	TGTGCCAGCAGTTTATTGGCCGGGTTCGGTGAGCAGTTCTTC	CASSLLAGFGEQFF
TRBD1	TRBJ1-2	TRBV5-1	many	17	TGCGCCAGCAGCTTGGGGCTTCGGACAGGGCTGAGGAGTGGCTACACCTTC	CASSLGLRTGLRSGYTF
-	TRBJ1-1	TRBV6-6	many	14	TGTGCCAGCGAGCCAAGGGGCGTGAACACTGAAGCTTTCTTT	CASEPRGVNTEAFF
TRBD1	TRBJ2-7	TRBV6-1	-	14	TGTGCCAGCAGTGATCCGACAGGGGGCTACGAGCAGTACTTC	CASSDPTGGYEQYF
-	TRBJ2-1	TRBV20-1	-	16	TGCAGTGCTAGGGAGGTCACAGAGCGGTCTGGCAATGAGCAGTTCTTC	CSAREVTERSGNEQFF
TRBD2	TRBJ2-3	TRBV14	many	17	TGTGCCAGCAGCCAAGAGGGGACTAGCTCGTTCGCAGATACGCAGTATTTT	CASSQEGTSSFADTQYF
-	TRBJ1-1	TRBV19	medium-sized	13	TGTGCCAGTAGTATTACCAGTGGCACTGAAGCTTTCTTT	CASSITSGTEAFF
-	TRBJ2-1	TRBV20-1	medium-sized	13	TGCAGTGCCCCCGTCTCATGGGCGAATGAGCAGTTCTTC	CSAPVSWANEQFF
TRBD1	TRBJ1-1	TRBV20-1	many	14	TGCAGTGCAAGTTTCGGACAGGTCGGCACTGAAGCTTTCTTT	CSASFGQVGTEAFF
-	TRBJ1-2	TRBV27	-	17	TGTGCCAGCAGTCCCCGAGGCCGGGGAGCTTCTAACTATGGCTACACCTTC	CASSPRGRGASNYGYTF
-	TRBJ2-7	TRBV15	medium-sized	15	TGTGCCACCAGCAGAGATCTCGCAAGCTCCTACGAGCAGTACTTC	CATSRDLASSYEQYF
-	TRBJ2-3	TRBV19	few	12	TGTGCCAGTAGTATTAGCGCAGATACGCAGTATTTT	CASSISADTQYF
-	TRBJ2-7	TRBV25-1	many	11	TGTGCCAGCAGTGAAATGGGTGAGCAGTACTTC	CASSEMGEQYF
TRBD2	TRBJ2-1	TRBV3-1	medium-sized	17	TGTGCCAGCAGCCAAGGACTAGCGGGCTCGGGCCGCAATGAGCAGTTCTTC	CASSQGLAGSGRNEQFF
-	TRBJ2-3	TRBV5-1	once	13	TGCGCCAGCAGCTTTCGCGGCACAGATACGCAGTATTTT	CASSFRGTDTQYF
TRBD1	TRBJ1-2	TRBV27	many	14	TGTGCCAGCAGTCTGACAGGGCCTTACTATGGCTACACCTTC	CASSLTGPYYGYTF
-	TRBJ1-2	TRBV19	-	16	TGTGCCAGTAGTATGATGGGAAAGGGGGTGGGCTATGGCTACACCTTC	CASSMMGKGVGYGYTF
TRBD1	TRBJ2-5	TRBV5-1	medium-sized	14	TGCGCCAGCAGCAGGGGACAGACTCAAGAGACCCAGTACTTC	CASSRGQTQETQYF
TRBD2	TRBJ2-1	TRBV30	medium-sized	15	TGTGCCTGGAGTGAGGAGCGGGAGTGGTACAATGAGCAGTTCTTC	CAWSEEREWYNEQFF
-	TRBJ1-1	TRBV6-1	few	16	TGTGCCAGCAGTGAAGTTTGGGTTGGGGGAGGCGACGAAGCTTTCTTT	CASSEVWVGGGDEAFF
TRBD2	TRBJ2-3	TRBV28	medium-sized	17	TGTGCCAGCAGTTCCCCACCACTAGCGGGAGGCACAGATACGCAGTATTTT	CASSSPPLAGGTDTQYF
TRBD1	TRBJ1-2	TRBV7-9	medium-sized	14	TGTGCCAGCAGTCAAAACACAGGGGGGGAAGGCTACACCTTC	CASSQNTGGEGYTF
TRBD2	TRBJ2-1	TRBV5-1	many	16	TGCGCCAGCAGGGACCCCTCGGGAGGGGGTGCCAATGAGCAGTTCTTC	CASRDPSGGGANEQFF
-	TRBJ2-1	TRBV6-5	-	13	TGTGCCAGCAGCTACGGGAGCTACAATGAGCAGTCCTTC	CASSYGSYNEQSF
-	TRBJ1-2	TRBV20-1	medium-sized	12	TGCAGTGCTAGGTACAGGGCAGGTGGCTACACCTTC	CSARYRAGGYTF
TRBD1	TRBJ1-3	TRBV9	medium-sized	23	TGTGCCAGCAGCGCCCCCGCGACAGGGGATTACCTATACACCGAGCGCTCTGGAAACACCATATATTTT	CASSAPATGDYLYTERSGNTIYF
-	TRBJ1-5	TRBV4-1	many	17	TGCGCCAGCAGCCAAGACTGGCCAACTTATAGCAATCAGCCCCAGCATTTT	CASSQDWPTYSNQPQHF
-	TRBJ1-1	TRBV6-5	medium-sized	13	TGTGCCAGCAGTTATGGGGGGGGCACTGAAGCTTTCTTT	CASSYGGGTEAFF
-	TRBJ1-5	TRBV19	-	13	TGTGCCAGTAGTATTTGGACCAATCAGCCCCAGCATTTT	CASSIWTNQPQHF
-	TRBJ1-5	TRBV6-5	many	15	TGTGCCAGCAAGGCGGACGGGGGGGCGCGTCAGCCCCAGCATTTT	CASKADGGARQPQHF
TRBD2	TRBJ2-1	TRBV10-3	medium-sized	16	TGTGCCATCAGTGATCAAGGGTCTAGCGGTTACAATGAGCAGTTCTTC	CAISDQGSSGYNEQFF
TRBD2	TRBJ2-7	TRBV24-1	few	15	TGTGCCACCAGTGATGGTCGGGAGGCCGCCGTAGGGCAGTACTTC	CATSDGREAAVGQYF
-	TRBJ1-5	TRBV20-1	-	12	TGCAGTGCTAGATATAGCAATCAGCCCCAGCATTTT	CSARYSNQPQHF
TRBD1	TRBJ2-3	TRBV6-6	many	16	TGTGCCAGCGGTGATTACAGGGGGTCTAGCACAGATACGCAGTATTTT	CASGDYRGSSTDTQYF
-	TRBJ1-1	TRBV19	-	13	TGTGCCAGTGGGTTGAACGAGGGCAGTGAAGCTTTCTTT	CASGLNEGSEAFF
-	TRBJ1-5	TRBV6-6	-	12	TGCGCCAGCAGTTACTTTTTTGGGGCCCGGCATTTT	CASSYFFGARHF
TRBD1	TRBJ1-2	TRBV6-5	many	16	TGTGCCAGCAGTTACGATCCTCCGGCCCAGGGGGATGGCTACACCTTC	CASSYDPPAQGDGYTF
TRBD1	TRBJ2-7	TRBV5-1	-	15	TGCGTCAGCAGCCGGGACAGGGGGCTTGAGTACGAGCAGTACTTC	CVSSRDRGLEYEQYF
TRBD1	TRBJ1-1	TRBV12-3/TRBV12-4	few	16	TGTGCCAGCAGTTGGAGTCCGGGACAGCAAAACACTGAAGCTTTCTTT	CASSWSPGQQNTEAFF
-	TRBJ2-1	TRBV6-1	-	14	TGTGCCAGCAATGAACGACTAGCCTACAATGAGCAGTTCTTC	CASNERLAYNEQFF
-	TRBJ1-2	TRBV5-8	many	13	TGTGCCAGCAGCTTGGGATCCAGCTATGGCTACACCTTC	CASSLGSSYGYTF
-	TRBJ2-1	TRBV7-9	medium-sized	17	TGTGCCAGCAGCAGGCGAGACGGGGGTCCTCCTTACAATGAGCAGTTCTTC	CASSRRDGGPPYNEQFF